Below, 18 T cell receptor beta chains from the same sample are listed, as sequenced in a study of radiation and T cells in renal cell carcinoma. Time point indicated: baseline pretreatment blood. Documented treatment: 15 Gy SBRT to primary tumor, nephrectomy 4 weeks later. Produced via immunoSEQ multiplex PCR; TCRdb's table is partial and in-frame only. The sample has about 140,000 clones, 70% to 90% seen once. Sequenced here: blood, sampled from a patient whose treatment included radiotherapy and nephrectomy. The receptors here all came from a woman in her forties or fifties with renal cell carcinoma.

The rearrangement links TRBV7-2 to TRBJ1-5; maybe TRBD1 (6 bases). V was pared by 5 bases and J by 1 base, with 15 bases between. The CDR3 sequence is 16 residues long. Germline CDR1 is SGHTA and CDR2 is FQGNSA. CDR3 residues: CASSPRQGFSNQPQHF. Here the CDR3 DNA reads TGTGCCAGCAGCCCGAGGCAGGGGTTCAGCAATCAGCCCCAGCATTTT.

This clone showed up just a few times. The chain couples TRBV25-1 to TRBJ1-2, with D possibly TRBD1 on 5 matching bases. The CDR3 contains 15 residues. Trimming stripped 5 bases from V and 7 bases from J, with 20 bases between. Germline V gene data show CDR1 as MGHDK and CDR2 as SYGVNS. This CDR3 is CASSSPRQLAGGYTF. Written as DNA, the CDR3 is TGTGCCAGCAGTTCTCCACGACAGCTTGCGGGTGGCTACACCTTC.

The chain uses TRBV5-6 and TRBJ1-3, with 7 bases matching TRBD1. The CDR3 is 15 residues long. Germline lookup yields CDR1 SGHDT and CDR2 YYEEEE. V was pared by 4 bases and J by 2 bases, with 6 bases of the junction left unmatched. The CDR3 reads CASSPPTGPGNTIYF. CDR3 nucleotides: TGTGCCAGCAGCCCCCCGACAGGGCCTGGAAACACCATATATTTT.

CDR3 in DNA: TGCGCCAGCAGCCGACTTTCCGCCGGGACGGGATACAATGAGCAGTTCTTC. It is translated as CASSRLSAGTGYNEQFF. The chain recombines TRBV4-3 with TRBJ2-1; perhaps D is TRBD1 or TRBD2 (5 bases each). Trimming stripped 4 bases from V and 4 bases from J, with 20 bases between. CDR3 length equals 17 residues. Germline lookup yields CDR1 LGHNA and CDR2 YSLEER.

The chain recombines TRBV25-1 with TRBJ2-7; D possibly corresponds to TRBD2 (6 bases). Germline-derived CDR1 and CDR2 are MGHDK and SYGVNS. The CDR3 runs to 14 residues. V gave up 1 base and J gave up 5 bases, with 12 bases separating them. The CDR3 reads CASSELGGTHEQYF. The CDR3 DNA follows: TGTGCCAGCAGTGAATTGGGGGGTACCCACGAGCAGTACTTC.

This clone was picked up one time. The rearrangement joins TRBV14 to TRBJ1-1; TRBD1 matches at 8 bases. Per the germline V gene, CDR1 is SGHDN and CDR2 is FVKESK. The CDR3 is 14 residues long. V lost 6 bases, J lost 4 bases, and 7 bases stayed unmatched. CDR3 region: CASSPNRGGTEAFF. The CDR3 region has the DNA TGTGCCAGCAGTCCAAACAGGGGGGGCACTGAAGCTTTCTTT.

The CDR3 DNA follows: TGTGCCAGCAGCCCTGACAGGGTAACCTACAATGAGCAGTTCTTC. It translates to CASSPDRVTYNEQFF. The V and J genes are TRBV7-2 and TRBJ2-1; 7 nucleotides agree with TRBD1. The J segment lost 2 bases and the V segment lost 5 bases, leaving 6 bases of the junction unmatched. This CDR3 contains 15 residues. Germline V gene data show CDR1 as SGHTA and CDR2 as FQGNSA.

The genes are TRBV4-3 and TRBJ2-7, with D possibly TRBD1 on 7 matching bases. CDR3 size: 15 residues. The V and J ends lost 4 bases and 6 bases respectively, with 19 bases between them. CDR1 and CDR2 from the germline V gene are LGHNA and YSLEER. The CDR3 DNA reads as TGCGCCAGCAGCCTGGAGGGGACAGCGAGGGGCGAGCAGTACTTC. Translation gives CASSLEGTARGEQYF.

J is TRBJ2-6 and V is TRBV2; D uncertain. The CDR3 length is 13 residues. The V gene's germline CDR1 is SNHLY and CDR2 FYNNEI. Trimming cost V 8 bases and J 4 bases, with 9 bases left between them. DNA for the CDR3: TGTGCCAGCGAAGAAGGAGGGGCCAACGTCCTGACTTTC. It translates to CASEEGGANVLTF.

The chain joins TRBV11-2 to TRBJ2-7, with TRBD1 identical over 8 bases. With V trimmed by 7 bases and J by 2 bases, 10 bases remained unmatched. CDR3 size: 15 residues. Germline lookup yields CDR1 SGHAT and CDR2 FQNNGV. The CDR3 DNA reads as TGTGCCAGCATACAACCGGGACAGGCAACCTACGAGCAGTACTTC. This translates into CASIQPGQATYEQYF.

The genes are TRBV9 and TRBJ2-7, with unresolved D. The germline CDR1 and CDR2 sequences are SGDLS and YYNGEE. Trimming took off 2 bases at V and 6 bases at J, with 15 bases between the two ends. CDR3 length: 14 amino acids. The CDR3 nucleotides are TGTGCCAGCAGCGTCTCGGACGCCTTGGGCGAGCAGTACTTC. As protein: CASSVSDALGEQYF.

The V call is TRBV18, the J call TRBJ1-3, with 8 bases identical to TRBD1. Germline V lookup: CDR1 KGHSH, CDR2 LQKENI. Unmatched junction bases numbered 10, after V lost 6 bases and J lost 3 bases. The CDR3 loop spans 16 amino acids. The CDR3 protein is CASSRDRTEGGNTIYF. The CDR3 region has the DNA TGTGCCAGCTCCCGGGACAGGACCGAAGGTGGAAACACCATATATTTT. The full variable domain, completed using reference TRBV18 and TRBJ1-3, is NAGVMQNPRHLVRRRGQEARLRCSPMKGHSHVYWYRQLPEEGLKFMVYLQKENIIDESGMPKERFSAEFPKEGPSILRIQQVVRGDSAAYFCASSRDRTEGGNTIYFGEGSWLTVV.

This clone turned up a few times. The chain links TRBV4-2 to TRBJ1-3; tentatively, D is TRBD1 (5 bases). The V end lost 3 bases, the J end lost 1 base, and 10 bases lay between the germline ends. Germline V gene sequence: CDR1 LGHNA, CDR2 YNFKEQ. This CDR3 has 15 amino acids. The CDR3 spells CASSHPGTSGNTIYF. The CDR3, as DNA: TGTGCCAGCAGCCACCCGGGGACGTCTGGAAACACCATATATTTT.

V and J are TRBV19 and TRBJ1-3, with D uncertain. Trimming removed 4 bases from V and 9 bases from J, with 10 bases in between. The CDR3 contains 12 residues. Looked up from germline, CDR1 is LNHDA and CDR2 is SQIVND (reference sequence). The CDR3 sequence: CASSTPVGTIYF. The CDR3 bases are TGTGCCAGTAGTACCCCTGTGGGCACCATATATTTT.

The chain is built from TRBV6-5 and TRBJ1-4, with a tentative D call TRBD1 (5 bases). Germline CDR1 reads MNHEY; CDR2 reads SVGAGI. Trimming removed 5 bases from V and 0 bases from J, with 10 bases in between. This CDR3 has 15 amino acids. The DNA for the CDR3 is TGTGCCAGCAGTACGCGGACAACAACTAATGAAAAACTGTTTTTT. This codes for CASSTRTTTNEKLFF.

This clone was picked up a small number of times. The genes are TRBV27 and TRBJ1-1; 9 nucleotides match TRBD1. The CDR3 consists of 16 residues. CDR1 and CDR2 (germline): MNHEY, SMNVEV (reference sequence). V shed 5 bases, J shed 0 bases, and the junction held 7 bases outside the gene matches. CDR3 sequence: CASSPGTGFMNTEAFF. The CDR3 bases are TGTGCCAGCAGTCCCGGGACAGGGTTTATGAACACTGAAGCTTTCTTT.

V and J are TRBV14 and TRBJ2-1; TRBD1 agrees at 9 bases. The CDR3 extends over 15 amino acids. Germline CDR1 is SGHDN and CDR2 is FVKESK. V shed 3 bases, J shed 7 bases, and the junction held 7 bases outside the gene matches. The CDR3 protein is CASSQGQGGLNEQFF. CDR3 nucleotides: TGTGCCAGCAGCCAGGGACAGGGCGGGTTGAATGAGCAGTTCTTC.

The chain uses TRBV5-4 and TRBJ2-5, with 9 bases that match TRBD2. The V gene's germline CDR1 is SGHNT and CDR2 YYREEE (reference sequence). V was clipped by 4 bases and J by 5 bases; unmatched bases: 6. The CDR3 covers 14 residues. This chain's CDR3 is CASSRGGAIETQYF. The CDR3 DNA is TGTGCCAGCAGCCGCGGGGGGGCTATCGAGACCCAGTACTTC.